This T cell receptor beta chain is drawn from a study of cytomegalovirus exposure and HLA in healthy donors. General study results and limits: Subsequent analysis found a tendency for first-cohort TCR clusters to co-occur within the 110 or so validation repertoires. TCR sequences were mostly rare, though some public TCRs occurred in many donors.

The validation cohort, a group of roughly 120 subjects, included the donors and was separate from the roughly 670-subject first cohort. A word on this clone: Its antigen is still unknown.

The germline gives CDR1 SNHLY, CDR2 FYNNEI. This CDR3 contains 14 residues. V trimming: 5 bases; J trimming: 7 bases; junction bases outside the gene matches: 7. TCRdb keeps only in-frame clones here, not all; method: immunoSEQ multiplex PCR. Of fewer than 200,000 clones in the sample, about nine tenths were seen once. The chain recombines TRBV2 with TRBJ1-5, with 8 bases identical to TRBD1. Sequencing used PBMCs. This clonotype was sampled from a woman aged 30 to 39 in good health and CMV-seronegative. The CDR3 loop reads CASSLGQGIQPQHF. DNA for the CDR3: TGTGCCAGCAGTTTAGGACAGGGTATCCAGCCCCAGCATTTT.